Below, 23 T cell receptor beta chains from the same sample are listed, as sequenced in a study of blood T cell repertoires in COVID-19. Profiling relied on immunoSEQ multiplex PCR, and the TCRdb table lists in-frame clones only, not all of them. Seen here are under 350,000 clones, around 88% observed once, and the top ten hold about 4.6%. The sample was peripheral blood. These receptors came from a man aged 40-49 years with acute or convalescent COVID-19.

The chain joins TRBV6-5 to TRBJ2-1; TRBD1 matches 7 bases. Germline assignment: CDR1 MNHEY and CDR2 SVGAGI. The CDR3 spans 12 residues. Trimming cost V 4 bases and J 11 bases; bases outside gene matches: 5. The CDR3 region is CASSFSTGKQFF. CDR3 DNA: TGTGCCAGCAGTTTTTCGACAGGGAAGCAGTTCTTC.

The CDR3 protein is CSVPPPRGGTDTQYF. In DNA, the CDR3 is TGCAGCGTTCCTCCTCCTCGAGGAGGCACAGATACGCAGTATTTT. The V call is TRBV29-1, the J call TRBJ2-3, with no clear D. V lost 5 bases and J 1 base, leaving 16 bases between the germline ends. Looked up from germline, CDR1 is SQVTM and CDR2 is ANQGSEA. The CDR3 extends over 15 amino acids.

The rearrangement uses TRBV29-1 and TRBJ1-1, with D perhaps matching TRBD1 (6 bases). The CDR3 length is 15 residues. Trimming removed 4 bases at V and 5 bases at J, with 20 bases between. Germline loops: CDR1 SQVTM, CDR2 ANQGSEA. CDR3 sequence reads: CSVVSFGRGGTEAFF. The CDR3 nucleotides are TGCAGCGTTGTTTCATTCGGCAGGGGTGGGACTGAAGCTTTCTTT.

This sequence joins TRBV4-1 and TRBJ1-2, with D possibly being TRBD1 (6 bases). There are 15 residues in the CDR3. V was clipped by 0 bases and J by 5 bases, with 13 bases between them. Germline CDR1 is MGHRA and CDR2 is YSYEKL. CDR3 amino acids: CASSQDDRMFYGYTF. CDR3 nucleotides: TGCGCCAGCAGCCAAGATGACAGGATGTTTTATGGCTACACCTTC.

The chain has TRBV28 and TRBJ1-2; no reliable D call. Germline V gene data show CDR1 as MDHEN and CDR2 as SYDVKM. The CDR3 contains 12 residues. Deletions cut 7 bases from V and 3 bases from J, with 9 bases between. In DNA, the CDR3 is TGTGCCAGCATCTCCCAGGACTATGGCTACACCTTC. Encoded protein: CASISQDYGYTF.

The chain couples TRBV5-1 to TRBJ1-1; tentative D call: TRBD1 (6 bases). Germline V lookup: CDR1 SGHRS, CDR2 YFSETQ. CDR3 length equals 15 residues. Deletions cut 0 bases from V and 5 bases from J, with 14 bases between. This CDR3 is CASSLVGGQGTEAFF. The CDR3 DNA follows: TGCGCCAGCAGCTTGGTGGGGGGGCAGGGAACTGAAGCTTTCTTT.

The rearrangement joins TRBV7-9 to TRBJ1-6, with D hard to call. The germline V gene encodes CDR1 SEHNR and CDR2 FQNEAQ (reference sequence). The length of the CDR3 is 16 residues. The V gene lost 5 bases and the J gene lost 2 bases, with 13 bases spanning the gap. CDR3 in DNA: TGTGCCAGCAGCCTACTAATCGGGACCTATAATTCACCCCTCCACTTT. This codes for CASSLLIGTYNSPLHF.

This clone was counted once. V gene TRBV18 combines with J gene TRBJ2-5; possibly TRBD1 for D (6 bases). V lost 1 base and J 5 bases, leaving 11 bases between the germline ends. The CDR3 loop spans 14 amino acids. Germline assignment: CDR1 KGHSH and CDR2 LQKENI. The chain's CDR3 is CASSPRKGEETQYF. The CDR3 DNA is TGTGCCAGCTCACCACGGAAGGGGGAGGAGACCCAGTACTTC.

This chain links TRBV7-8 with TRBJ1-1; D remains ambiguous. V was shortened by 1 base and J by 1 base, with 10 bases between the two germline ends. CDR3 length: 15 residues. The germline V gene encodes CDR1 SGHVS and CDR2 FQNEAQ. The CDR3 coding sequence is TGTGCCAGCAGCTTAGGGACTCCTGAGAACACTGAAGCTTTCTTT. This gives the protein CASSLGTPENTEAFF.

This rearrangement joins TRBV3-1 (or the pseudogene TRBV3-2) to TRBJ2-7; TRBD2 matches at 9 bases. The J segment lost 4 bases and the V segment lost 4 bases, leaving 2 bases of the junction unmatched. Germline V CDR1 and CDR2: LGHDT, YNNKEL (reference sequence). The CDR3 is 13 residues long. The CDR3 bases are TGTGCCAGCAGCCCCGCGGGGGGGTACGAGCAGTACTTC. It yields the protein CASSPAGGYEQYF.

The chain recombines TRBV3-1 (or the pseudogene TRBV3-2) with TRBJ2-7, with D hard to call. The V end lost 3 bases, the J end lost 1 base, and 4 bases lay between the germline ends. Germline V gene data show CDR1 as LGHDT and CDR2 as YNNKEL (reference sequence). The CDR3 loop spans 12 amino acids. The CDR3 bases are TGTGCCAGCAGCCAGAGTTCCTACGAGCAGTACTTC. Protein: CASSQSSYEQYF.

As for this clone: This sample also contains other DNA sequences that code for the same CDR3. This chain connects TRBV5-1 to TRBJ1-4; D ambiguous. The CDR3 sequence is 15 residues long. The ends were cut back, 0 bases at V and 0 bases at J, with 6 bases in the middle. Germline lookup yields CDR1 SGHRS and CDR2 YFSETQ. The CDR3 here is CASSLGSATNEKLFF. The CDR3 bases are TGCGCCAGCAGCTTGGGTAGTGCAACTAATGAAAAACTGTTTTTT.

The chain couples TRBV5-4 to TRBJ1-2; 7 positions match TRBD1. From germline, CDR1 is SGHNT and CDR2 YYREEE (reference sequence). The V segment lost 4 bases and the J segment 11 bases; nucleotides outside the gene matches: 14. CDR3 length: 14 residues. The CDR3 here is CASSPLGTAGVYTF. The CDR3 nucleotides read TGTGCCAGCAGCCCCCTGGGGACAGCGGGCGTTTACACCTTC.

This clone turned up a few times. CDR3 amino acids: CASSRQGPTGPGYGYTF. The CDR3 DNA reads TGTGCCAGTAGCAGACAGGGGCCGACCGGGCCGGGCTATGGCTACACCTTC. The chain recombines TRBV19 with TRBJ1-2; TRBD1 aligns across 8 bases. The CDR3 is 17 amino acids. Germline V gene lookup returns CDR1 LNHDA and CDR2 SQIVND (reference sequence). Germline trimming cut 6 bases from V and 4 bases from J; bases unmatched to any gene: 16.

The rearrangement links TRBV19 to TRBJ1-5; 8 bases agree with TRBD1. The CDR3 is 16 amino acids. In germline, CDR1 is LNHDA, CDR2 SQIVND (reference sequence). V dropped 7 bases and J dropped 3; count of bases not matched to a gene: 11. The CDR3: CASTLTGGAVNQPQHF. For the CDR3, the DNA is TGTGCCAGTACCTTAACAGGGGGGGCCGTCAATCAGCCCCAGCATTTT. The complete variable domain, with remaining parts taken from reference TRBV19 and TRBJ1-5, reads DGGITQSPKYLFRKEGQNVTLSCEQNLNHDAMYWYRQDPGQGLRLIYYSQIVNDFQKGDIAEGYSVSREKKESFPLTVTSAQKNPTAFYLCASTLTGGAVNQPQHFGDGTRLSIL.

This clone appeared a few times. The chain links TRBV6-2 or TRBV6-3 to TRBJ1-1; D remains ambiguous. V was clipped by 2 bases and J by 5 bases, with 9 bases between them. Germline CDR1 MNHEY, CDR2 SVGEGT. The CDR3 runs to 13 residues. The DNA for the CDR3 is TGTGCCAGCAGTTACGGAGTAAGGACTGAAGCTTTCTTT. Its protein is CASSYGVRTEAFF.

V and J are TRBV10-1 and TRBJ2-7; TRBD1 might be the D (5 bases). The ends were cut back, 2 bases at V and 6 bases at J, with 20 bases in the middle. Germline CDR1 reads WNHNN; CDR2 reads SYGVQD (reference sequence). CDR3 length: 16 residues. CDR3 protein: CASSETSTAPTSEQYF. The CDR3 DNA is TGCGCCAGCAGTGAGACCTCGACAGCTCCTACGAGCGAGCAGTACTTC.

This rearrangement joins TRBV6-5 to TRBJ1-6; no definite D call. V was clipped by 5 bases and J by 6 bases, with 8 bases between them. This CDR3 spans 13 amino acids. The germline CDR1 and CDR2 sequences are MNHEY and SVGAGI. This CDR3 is CASSTGGNSPLHF. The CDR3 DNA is TGTGCCAGCAGTACCGGAGGTAATTCACCCCTCCACTTT.

CDR3 bases: TGTGCCAGCAGTGCCGGGACAGGGGCGGGTGTTTCCGACGAGCAGTACTTC. It is translated as CASSAGTGAGVSDEQYF. The chain couples TRBV5-8 to TRBJ2-7, with 10 bases fitting TRBD1. The CDR3 consists of 17 residues. Germline V gene data show CDR1 as SGHTS and CDR2 as YDEGEE. J gave up 5 bases and V 5 bases, and 16 bases lay outside the gene matches.

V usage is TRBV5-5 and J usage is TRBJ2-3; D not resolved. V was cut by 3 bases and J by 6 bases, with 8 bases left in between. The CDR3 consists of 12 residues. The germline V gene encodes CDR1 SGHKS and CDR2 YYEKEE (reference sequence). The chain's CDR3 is CASSSRIDTQYF. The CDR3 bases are TGTGCCAGCAGCTCTAGAATCGATACGCAGTATTTT.

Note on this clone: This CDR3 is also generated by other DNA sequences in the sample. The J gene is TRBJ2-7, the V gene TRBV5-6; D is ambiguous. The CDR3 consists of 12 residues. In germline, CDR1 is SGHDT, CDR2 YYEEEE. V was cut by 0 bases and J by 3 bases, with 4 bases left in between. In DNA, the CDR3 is TGTGCCAGCAGCTTGGGAGTCTACGAGCAGTACTTC. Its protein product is CASSLGVYEQYF.

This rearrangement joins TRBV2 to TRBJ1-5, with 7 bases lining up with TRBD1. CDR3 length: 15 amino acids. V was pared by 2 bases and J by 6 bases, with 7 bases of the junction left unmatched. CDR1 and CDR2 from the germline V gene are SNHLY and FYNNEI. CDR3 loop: CASSENRGRGQPQHF. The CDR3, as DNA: TGTGCCAGCAGTGAAAACAGGGGCCGAGGTCAGCCCCAGCATTTT.

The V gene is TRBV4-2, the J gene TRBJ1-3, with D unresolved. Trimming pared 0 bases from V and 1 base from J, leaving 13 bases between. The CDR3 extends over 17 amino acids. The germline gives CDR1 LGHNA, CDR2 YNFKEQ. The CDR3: CASSQERNSGSGNTIYF. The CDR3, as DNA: TGTGCCAGCAGCCAAGAAAGAAACAGCGGTTCTGGAAACACCATATATTTT.